This passage covers 27 T cell receptor beta chains from one sample sequenced in a study of cytomegalovirus exposure and HLA in healthy donors. Method: immunoSEQ multiplex PCR; TCRdb's copy keeps in-frame clones and lacks some. Here the sample spans some 100,000 clones, around 86% being singletons. The sequencing input was PBMCs. The receptors here all came from a man in his late teens or twenties in good health and CMV-seronegative.

The rearrangement joins TRBV6-5 to TRBJ1-2; 8 bases are shared with TRBD1. CDR1 MNHEY and CDR2 SVGAGI come from the germline V gene. The V segment lost 5 bases and the J segment 6 bases; nucleotides outside the gene matches: 8. The CDR3 extends over 14 amino acids. The CDR3 coding sequence is TGTGCCAGCAGTACCGACGGACAGGGTAATGGCTACACCTTC. Translated: CASSTDGQGNGYTF.

The chain recombines TRBV5-6 with TRBJ2-5; no firm D call. The V gene's germline CDR1 is SGHDT and CDR2 YYEEEE. V shed 0 bases and J shed 5 bases, with 8 bases lying between them. The CDR3 has 13 amino acids. CDR3 coding DNA: TGTGCCAGCAGCTTGGGACATCCCGAGACCCAGTACTTC. It is translated as CASSLGHPETQYF.

The chain joins TRBV6-1 to TRBJ2-3; the match to TRBD2 covers 7 bases. This CDR3 region has 15 residues. Germline values: CDR1 MNHNS, CDR2 SASEGT. Trimming took 10 bases from V and 3 from J; bases not matched to a gene: 13. The CDR3 region is CAMSASGSGTDTQYF. CDR3 in DNA: TGTGCCATGTCCGCTAGCGGCTCGGGAACAGATACGCAGTATTTT.

CDR3 in DNA: TGTGCCGAGGGGACAGACACAGATACGCAGTATTTT. Its protein product is CAEGTDTDTQYF. V and J are TRBV30 and TRBJ2-3; TRBD1 agrees at 7 bases. Germline trimming cut 8 bases from V and 2 bases from J; bases unmatched to any gene: 4. The CDR3 runs 12 residues. Germline V gene data show CDR1 as GTSNPN and CDR2 as SVGIG (reference sequence).

The chain combines TRBV7-8 with TRBJ2-2; TRBD2 matches at 12 bases. Germline CDR1 and CDR2: SGHVS and FQNEAQ. The CDR3 runs 17 residues. J lost 3 bases, V lost 1 base, and 3 bases had no gene match. CDR3 amino acids: CASSLGTSGTYTGELFF. In DNA, the CDR3 is TGTGCCAGCAGCTTAGGGACTAGCGGGACCTACACCGGGGAGCTGTTTTTT.

The chain uses TRBV12-5 and TRBJ1-1, with D unresolved. The CDR3 totals 15 residues. CDR1 LGHNT and CDR2 FRNRAP come from the germline V gene. The ends were cut back, 5 bases at V and 4 bases at J, with 17 bases in the middle. CDR3 coding DNA: TGTGCTAGTGGTCCCTCTTCGGCGCGGGGCACTGAAGCTTTCTTT. Amino acid sequence: CASGPSSARGTEAFF. The full variable domain, rest sourced from reference TRBV12-5 and TRBJ1-1, is DARVTQTPRHKVTEMGQEVTMRCQPILGHNTVFWYRQTMMQGLELLAYFRNRAPLDDSGMPKDRFSAEMPDATLATLKIQPSEPRDSAVYFCASGPSSARGTEAFFGQGTRLTVV.

The rearrangement links TRBV5-1 to TRBJ2-1, with 7 bases identical to TRBD1. Germline lookup yields CDR1 SGHRS and CDR2 YFSETQ. Trimming cost V 4 bases and J 6 bases; bases outside gene matches: 10. The CDR3 is 15 residues long. CDR3 in amino acids: CASSDTGVGSNEQFF. In DNA, the CDR3 is TGCGCCAGCAGCGACACAGGGGTCGGTTCCAATGAGCAGTTCTTC.

The chain combines TRBV6-5 with TRBJ2-7, with a tentative D call TRBD2 (7 bases). The V end lost 2 bases, the J end lost 1 base, and 9 bases lay between the germline ends. The CDR3 loop spans 14 amino acids. Germline CDR1 is MNHEY and CDR2 is SVGAGI. CDR3 loop: CASSYRGGSYEQYF. The CDR3 DNA reads as TGTGCCAGCAGTTACAGGGGGGGATCCTACGAGCAGTACTTC.

The chain recombines TRBV30 with TRBJ1-6; perhaps TRBD1 as D (6 bases). Germline V gives CDR1 GTSNPN, CDR2 SVGIG (reference sequence). The ends were cut back, 3 bases at V and 5 bases at J, with 8 bases in the middle. The length of the CDR3 is 13 residues. CDR3 coding DNA: TGTGCCTGGAGCGGACAGCATAATTCACCCCTCCACTTT. Translated, it gives CAWSGQHNSPLHF.

The V call is TRBV30, the J call TRBJ1-2; D not resolved. Trimming took off 4 bases at V and 1 base at J, with 10 bases between the two ends. The CDR3 extends over 13 amino acids. Germline V gives CDR1 GTSNPN, CDR2 SVGIG (reference sequence). The CDR3 sequence: CAWTRDVNYGYTF. CDR3 in DNA: TGTGCCTGGACCCGGGATGTTAACTATGGCTACACCTTC.

This chain connects TRBV29-1 to TRBJ1-2, with 10 bases that match TRBD1. The CDR3 extends over 14 amino acids. Trimming cost V 6 bases and J 3 bases; bases outside gene matches: 7. Germline assignment: CDR1 SQVTM and CDR2 ANQGSEA. CDR3 in amino acids: CSVGGTGEHYGYTF. Written as DNA, the CDR3 is TGCAGCGTCGGGGGGACAGGGGAACACTATGGCTACACCTTC. Variable domain in full (rest from reference TRBV29-1 and TRBJ1-2): SAVISQKPSRDICQRGTSLTIQCQVDSQVTMMFWYRQQPGQSLTLIATANQGSEATYESGFVIDKFPISRPNLTFSTLTVSNMSPEDSSIYLCSVGGTGEHYGYTFGSGTRLTVV.

The sample holds one count of this clone. The chain recombines TRBV7-9 with TRBJ2-1; 8 bases are shared with TRBD2. The CDR3 spans 16 residues. From germline, CDR1 is SEHNR and CDR2 FQNEAQ (reference sequence). Germline trimming cut 5 bases from V and 0 bases from J; bases unmatched to any gene: 6. The CDR3 sequence is CASSHGLASSYNEQFF. The DNA of the CDR3 is TGTGCCAGCAGCCACGGACTAGCAAGCTCCTACAATGAGCAGTTCTTC.

This chain links TRBV5-4 with TRBJ1-6, with D possibly TRBD1 on 5 matching bases. Germline CDR1 reads SGHNT; CDR2 reads YYREEE (reference sequence). The length of the CDR3 is 14 residues. V was pared by 4 bases and J by 10 bases, with 15 bases between. CDR3 sequence reads: CASSRDRRGSPLHF. As DNA, the CDR3 is TGTGCCAGCAGCCGGGACCGGCGGGGGTCACCCCTCCACTTT. The whole variable domain, filled in from reference TRBV5-4 and TRBJ1-6, reads ETGVTQSPTHLIKTRGQQVTLRCSSQSGHNTVSWYQQALGQGPQFIFQYYREEENGRGNFPPRFSGLQFPNYSSELNVNALELDDSALYLCASSRDRRGSPLHFGNGTRLTVT.

This clone has just one count. The chain uses TRBV5-4 and TRBJ2-2, with 8 positions matching TRBD1. The CDR3 sequence is 15 residues long. Germline loops: CDR1 SGHNT, CDR2 YYREEE (reference sequence). V was pared by 6 bases and J by 4 bases, with 8 bases of the junction left unmatched. The CDR3 coding sequence is TGTGCCAGCAACGATCGAACAGGGGGCACCGGGGAGCTGTTTTTT. Translated, it gives CASNDRTGGTGELFF. Full variable domain (outside the CDR3, taken from reference TRBV5-4 and TRBJ2-2): ETGVTQSPTHLIKTRGQQVTLRCSSQSGHNTVSWYQQALGQGPQFIFQYYREEENGRGNFPPRFSGLQFPNYSSELNVNALELDDSALYLCASNDRTGGTGELFFGEGSRLTVL.

The CDR3 reads CASSLGGMTETYNEQFF. The CDR3 DNA sequence: TGTGCCAGCAGCTTAGGGGGTATGACAGAGACATACAATGAGCAGTTCTTC. The chain combines TRBV13 with TRBJ2-1, with D possibly TRBD1 on 5 matching bases. This CDR3 is built from 17 residues. Trimming removed 0 bases from V and 4 bases from J, with 16 bases in between. Per the germline V gene, CDR1 is PRHDT and CDR2 is FYEKMQ (reference sequence).

This clone occurred a few times. The chain links TRBV30 to TRBJ2-7, with D possibly matching TRBD2 (5 bases). The CDR3 runs 15 residues. CDR1 GTSNPN and CDR2 SVGIG come from the germline V gene (reference sequence). V lost 4 bases, J lost 6 bases, and 22 bases lay in between. The CDR3 sequence: CAWKEVSPPRGEQYF. The DNA of the CDR3 is TGTGCCTGGAAGGAGGTTAGCCCTCCTCGTGGCGAGCAGTACTTC.

The chain carries TRBV19 and TRBJ2-2; D is possibly TRBD2 (6 bases). The V end was cut by 9 bases, the J end by 3 bases, with 20 bases between. Germline V gene data show CDR1 as LNHDA and CDR2 as SQIVND (reference sequence). The CDR3 length is 16 residues. CDR3 sequence reads: CARKDTSGVDTGELFF. CDR3 DNA sequence: TGTGCCAGAAAGGACACATCGGGGGTGGACACCGGGGAGCTGTTTTTT.

The chain employs TRBV2 and TRBJ1-2; D gene ambiguous. The CDR3 covers 14 residues. V lost 2 bases and J lost 2, with 9 bases in between. The germline V gene has CDR1 SNHLY and CDR2 FYNNEI. The CDR3 nucleotides are TGTGCCAGCAGTGAAATTGGCGGGAACTATGGCTACACCTTC. It yields the protein CASSEIGGNYGYTF.

The J gene is TRBJ1-5, the V gene TRBV30; D ambiguous. The CDR3 sequence is 13 residues long. The ends were cut back, 6 bases at V and 4 bases at J, with 13 bases in the middle. The germline V gene has CDR1 GTSNPN and CDR2 SVGIG (reference sequence). In nucleotides, the CDR3 is TGTGCCTGTGGGAGTGGGGTGAATCAGCCCCAGCATTTT. Protein: CACGSGVNQPQHF.

The chain joins TRBV19 to TRBJ2-1, with 10 bases identical to TRBD2. The CDR3 length is 15 residues. With V trimmed by 6 bases and J by 4 bases, 6 bases remained unmatched. Per the germline V gene, CDR1 is LNHDA and CDR2 is SQIVND (reference sequence). CDR3 DNA sequence: TGTGCCAGTAGATCAAGCGGGAGGGGTTACAATGAGCAGTTCTTC. Translated, it gives CASRSSGRGYNEQFF.

This clone was counted a single time. The gene calls are TRBV19 and TRBJ1-6; TRBD1 might be the D (6 bases). Trimming left V 10 bases short and J 1 base short, with 11 bases between. In germline, CDR1 is LNHDA, CDR2 SQIVND (reference sequence). The CDR3 sequence is 14 residues long. The CDR3 nucleotides are TGTGCCACCAAGGACAGATCCTATAATTCACCCCTCCACTTT. It specifies CATKDRSYNSPLHF.

The chain carries TRBV5-1 and TRBJ2-5, with TRBD1 as a possible D gene (5 bases). CDR1 and CDR2 (germline): SGHRS, YFSETQ. CDR3 length: 16 residues. V was cut by 4 bases and J by 4 bases, with 20 bases left in between. Here the CDR3 DNA reads TGCGCCAGCAGCCCTGGCCAACAGGCCCCAGGAGAGACCCAGTACTTC. Protein: CASSPGQQAPGETQYF.

The count of this clone is one. The rearrangement links TRBV5-1 to TRBJ2-2; maybe TRBD1 (5 bases). V shed 8 bases and J shed 4 bases, with 15 bases lying between them. CDR1 SGHRS and CDR2 YFSETQ come from the germline V gene. The CDR3 loop spans 14 amino acids. CDR3 nucleotide sequence: TGCGCCAGTACGCCGGACACGACCACCGGGGAGCTGTTTTTT. It codes for CASTPDTTTGELFF.

The table lists this clone with a few counts. The chain couples TRBV27 to TRBJ1-6; D gene uncertain. The germline V and J ends were trimmed by 5 bases and 8 bases, with 7 bases remaining between them. This CDR3 is built from 12 residues. Germline V gives CDR1 MNHEY, CDR2 SMNVEV (reference sequence). The CDR3 here is CASSLGDSPLHF. The DNA of the CDR3 is TGTGCCAGCAGTCTCGGGGATTCACCCCTCCACTTT.

This chain joins TRBV9 and TRBJ2-2; 9 bases agree with TRBD2. The V segment lost 6 bases and the J segment 1 base; nucleotides outside the gene matches: 4. The germline CDR1 and CDR2 sequences are SGDLS and YYNGEE. The CDR3 extends over 15 amino acids. CDR3 loop: CASKTSGRNTGELFF. Written as DNA, the CDR3 is TGTGCCAGCAAGACTAGCGGTAGGAACACCGGGGAGCTGTTTTTT. The variable domain in full, with the rest retrieved from reference TRBV9 and TRBJ2-2, is DSGVTQTPKHLITATGQRVTLRCSPRSGDLSVYWYQQSLDQGLQFLIQYYNGEERAKGNILERFSAQQFPDLHSELNLSSLELGDSALYFCASKTSGRNTGELFFGEGSRLTVL.

The chain has TRBV5-8 and TRBJ1-1, with D perhaps matching TRBD1 (5 bases). Deletions cut 3 bases from V and 11 bases from J, with 17 bases between. The V gene's germline CDR1 is SGHTS and CDR2 YDEGEE. The CDR3 spans 13 residues. CDR3 in DNA: TGTGCCAGCAGCTCTCCAGCAGGGCAGGTGGCTTTCTTT. This gives the protein CASSSPAGQVAFF.

This clone has only a few counts. The chain uses TRBV18 and TRBJ2-7, with TRBD1 matching over 9 bases. V shed 4 bases and J 3 bases; nucleotides not matched to a gene: 7. The CDR3 covers 15 residues. CDR1 and CDR2 from the germline V gene are KGHSH and LQKENI. The CDR3 here is CASSLSGTGLYEQYF. The DNA of the CDR3 is TGTGCCAGCTCACTGAGCGGGACAGGGCTCTACGAGCAGTACTTC.